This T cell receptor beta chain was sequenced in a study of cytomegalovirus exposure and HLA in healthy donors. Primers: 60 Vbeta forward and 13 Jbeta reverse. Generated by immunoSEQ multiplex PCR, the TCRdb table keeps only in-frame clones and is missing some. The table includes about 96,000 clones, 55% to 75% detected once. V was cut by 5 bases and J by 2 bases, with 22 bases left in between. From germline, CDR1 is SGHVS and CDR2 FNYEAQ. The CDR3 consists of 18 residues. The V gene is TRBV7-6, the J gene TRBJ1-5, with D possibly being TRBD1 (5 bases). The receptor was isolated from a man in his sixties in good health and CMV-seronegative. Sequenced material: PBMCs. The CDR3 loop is CASSPLPIQGGGNQPQHF. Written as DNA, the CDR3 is TGTGCCAGCAGCCCACTCCCGATTCAGGGTGGAGGCAATCAGCCCCAGCATTTT.